This is a list of T cell receptor beta chains from one sample in a study of cytomegalovirus exposure and HLA in healthy donors. The protocol was immunoSEQ multiplex PCR, while the TCRdb copy is restricted to in-frame clones and leaves out a portion. The data hold 85,000 to 130,000 clones, with roughly 82% observed a single time. The sample comprised PBMCs. These receptors were collected from a male donor in good health and CMV-seropositive. CDR3s leave out the opening cysteine and the closing phenylalanine or tryptophan. Some rows have no size entry. The others give once, few or many, or a class for an expanded clone.

size	J	V	CDR3
-	TRBJ2-7	TRBV9	ASSVAGTSGSGVNEQY
-	TRBJ2-7	TRBV5-4	ASSYPQGATYEQY
-	TRBJ2-7	TRBV5-1	ASSLAGGLSYEQY
-	TRBJ2-3	TRBV5-4	ASSTRGGGQTIDTQY
-	TRBJ2-3	TRBV18	ASSPSGQGSTDTQY
-	TRBJ1-1	TRBV28	ASYWNTEAF
-	TRBJ1-4	TRBV27	ASSYLGGTNEKLF
-	TRBJ2-1	TRBV9	ASSPKFSGPTYNEQF
-	TRBJ1-5	TRBV5-1	ASSLSGLSNQPQH
-	TRBJ2-4	TRBV6-6	ASSNTESDIQY
-	TRBJ1-4	TRBV19	ASSLDRVFGEKLF
-	TRBJ2-3	TRBV5-1	ASNFGGSTDTQY
once	TRBJ2-5	TRBV4-3	ASSQGVAGGGETQY
-	TRBJ2-7	TRBV7-2	ASSLRHRTAYEQY
-	TRBJ2-1	TRBV18	ASSPQTRPLRAGSYNEQF
-	TRBJ2-1	TRBV7-2	ASSSRLGSYNEQF
few	TRBJ2-2	TRBV6-5	ASRVAGYTGELF